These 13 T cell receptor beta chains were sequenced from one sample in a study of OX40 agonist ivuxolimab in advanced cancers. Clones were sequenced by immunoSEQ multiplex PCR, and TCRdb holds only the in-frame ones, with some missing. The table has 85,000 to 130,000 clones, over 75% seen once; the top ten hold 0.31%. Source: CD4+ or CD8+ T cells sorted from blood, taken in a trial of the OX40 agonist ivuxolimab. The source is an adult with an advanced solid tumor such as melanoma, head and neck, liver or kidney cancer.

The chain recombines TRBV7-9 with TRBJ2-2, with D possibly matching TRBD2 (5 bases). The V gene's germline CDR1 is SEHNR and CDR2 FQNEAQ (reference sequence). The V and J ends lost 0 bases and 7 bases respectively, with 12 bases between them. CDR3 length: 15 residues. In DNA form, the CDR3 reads TGTGCCAGCAGCTTAGCGGGAGCATGGTACGGGGAGCTGTTTTTT. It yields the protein CASSLAGAWYGELFF.

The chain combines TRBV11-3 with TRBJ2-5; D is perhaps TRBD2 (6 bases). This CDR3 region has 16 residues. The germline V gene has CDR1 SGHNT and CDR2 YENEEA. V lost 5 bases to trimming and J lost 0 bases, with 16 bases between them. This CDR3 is CASSRRGIEYQETQYF. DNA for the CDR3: TGTGCCAGCAGCCGGCGGGGAATTGAGTACCAAGAGACCCAGTACTTC.

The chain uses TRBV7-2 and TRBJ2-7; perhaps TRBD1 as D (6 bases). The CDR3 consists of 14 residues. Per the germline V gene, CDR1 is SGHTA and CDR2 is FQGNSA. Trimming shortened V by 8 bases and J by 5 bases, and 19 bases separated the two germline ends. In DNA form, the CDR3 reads TGTGCCAGCTCCAGGGGACGGTCACTCGACGAGCAGTACTTC. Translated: CASSRGRSLDEQYF.

Here the CDR3 reads CASSMGLAGAYEQFF. The CDR3 bases are TGTGCCAGTAGTATGGGACTAGCGGGTGCGTATGAGCAGTTCTTC. This chain joins TRBV19 and TRBJ2-1, with TRBD2 matching over 12 bases. V dropped 3 bases and J dropped 8; count of bases not matched to a gene: 5. Germline V gene sequence: CDR1 LNHDA, CDR2 SQIVND (reference sequence). The CDR3 contains 15 residues.

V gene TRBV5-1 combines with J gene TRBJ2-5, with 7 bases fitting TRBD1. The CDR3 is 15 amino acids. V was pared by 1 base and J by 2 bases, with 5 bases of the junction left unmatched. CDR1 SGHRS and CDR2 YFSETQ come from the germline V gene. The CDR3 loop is CASSLTGDVQETQYF. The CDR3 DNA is TGCGCCAGCAGCTTGACAGGGGACGTACAAGAGACCCAGTACTTC.

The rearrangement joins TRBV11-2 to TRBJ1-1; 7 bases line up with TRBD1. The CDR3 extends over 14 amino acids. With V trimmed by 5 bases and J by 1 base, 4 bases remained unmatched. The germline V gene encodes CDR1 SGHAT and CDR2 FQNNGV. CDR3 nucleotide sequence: TGTGCCAGCAGCAGACAGGGAGGGAACACTGAAGCTTTCTTT. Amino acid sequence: CASSRQGGNTEAFF.

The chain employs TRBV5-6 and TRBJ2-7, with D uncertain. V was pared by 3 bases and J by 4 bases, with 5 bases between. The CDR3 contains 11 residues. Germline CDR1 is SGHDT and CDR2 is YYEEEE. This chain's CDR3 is CASSSEYEQYF. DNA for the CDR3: TGTGCCAGCAGCTCCGAGTACGAGCAGTACTTC. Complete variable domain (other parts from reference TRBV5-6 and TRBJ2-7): DAGVTQSPTHLIKTRGQQVTLRCSPKSGHDTVSWYQQALGQGPQFIFQYYEEEERQRGNFPDRFSGHQFPNYSSELNVNALLLGDSALYLCASSSEYEQYFGPGTRLTVT.

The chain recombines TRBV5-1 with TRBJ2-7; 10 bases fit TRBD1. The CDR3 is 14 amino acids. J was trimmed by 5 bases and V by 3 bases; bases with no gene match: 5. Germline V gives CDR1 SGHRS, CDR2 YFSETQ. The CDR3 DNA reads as TGCGCCAGCAGCTCCGGGACAGGGGTCGACGAGCAGTACTTC. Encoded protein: CASSSGTGVDEQYF.

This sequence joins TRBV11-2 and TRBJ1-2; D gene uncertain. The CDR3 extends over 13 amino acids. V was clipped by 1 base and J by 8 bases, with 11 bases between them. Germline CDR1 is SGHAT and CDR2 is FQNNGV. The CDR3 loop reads CASSLALKAGYTF. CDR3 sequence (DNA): TGTGCCAGCAGCTTAGCCCTAAAGGCGGGCTACACCTTC.

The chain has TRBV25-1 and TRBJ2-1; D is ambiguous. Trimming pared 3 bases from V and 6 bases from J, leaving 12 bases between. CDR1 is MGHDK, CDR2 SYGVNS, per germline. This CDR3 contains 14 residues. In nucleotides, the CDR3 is TGTGCCAGCAGTGATACAAGAGCTGCCAATGAGCAGTTCTTC. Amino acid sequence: CASSDTRAANEQFF.

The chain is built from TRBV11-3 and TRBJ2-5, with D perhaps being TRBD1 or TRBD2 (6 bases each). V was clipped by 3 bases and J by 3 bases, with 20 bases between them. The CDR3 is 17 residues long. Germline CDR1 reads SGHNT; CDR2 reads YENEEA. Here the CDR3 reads CASSLNRGTGKKETQYF. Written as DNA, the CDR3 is TGTGCCAGCAGCTTGAATAGGGGGACTGGAAAAAAAGAGACCCAGTACTTC.

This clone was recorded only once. CDR3 bases: TGTGCCAGCAGCCGAGAGAGTCCGGGACTAGCGGGAACCGGTGAGCAGTTCTTC. Protein product: CASSRESPGLAGTGEQFF. The chain employs TRBV14 and TRBJ2-1, with 13 bases matching TRBD2. Germline V gene lookup returns CDR1 SGHDN and CDR2 FVKESK. The CDR3 contains 18 residues. V was clipped by 4 bases and J by 9 bases; unmatched bases: 15. The whole variable domain, filled in from reference TRBV14 and TRBJ2-1, reads EAGVTQFPSHSVIEKGQTVTLRCDPISGHDNLYWYRRVMGKEIKFLLHFVKESKQDESGMPNNRFLAERTGGTYSTLKVQPAELEDSGVYFCASSRESPGLAGTGEQFFGPGTRLTVL.

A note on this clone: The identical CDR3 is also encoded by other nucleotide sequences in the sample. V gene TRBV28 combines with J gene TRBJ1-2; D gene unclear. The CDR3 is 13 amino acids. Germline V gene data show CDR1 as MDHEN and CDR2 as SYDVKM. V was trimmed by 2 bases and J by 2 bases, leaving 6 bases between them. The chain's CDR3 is CASSLTGNYGYTF. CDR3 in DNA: TGTGCCAGCAGTTTAACTGGCAACTATGGCTACACCTTC.